The source of this T cell receptor beta chain is a study of PD-1 blockade in classical Hodgkin lymphoma (dated by TCRdb to 2018 to 2021). Describing the broader study: Nivolumab dosing was 3 mg/kg intravenously every 2 weeks, continuing until either disease progression or unacceptable toxicity. To define a peripheral blood immune signature of response to PD-1 blockade in classical Hodgkin lymphoma, the study combined TCR beta sequencing with CyTOF. The study at large found these results: Only a single clinical trial cohort was studied, and what caused the repertoire differences, possibly disease activity or prior therapy, remained undefined. Lower diversity was observed in patients in whom nivolumab was started less than 1 year after ASCT, and these patients were excluded from later analyses so that confounding by immune reconstitution would be avoided. Baseline diversity similar to that of newly diagnosed patients was observed in trial patients achieving complete response, whereas significantly lower diversity was observed in partial responders and progressors. CD4+ but not CD8+ TCR diversity rose significantly by C4D1 (p=0.0027 vs p=0.16), most apparent in complete responders (p=0.02). Newly diagnosed patients were reported to have lower baseline TCR diversity than healthy donors, and relapsed/refractory patients were reported to have lower baseline TCR diversity still.

Genomic DNA was isolated using the Qiagen DNeasy kit from unsorted PBMCs as well as from negatively selected CD4+ and CD8+ fractions. Using primers that anneal to V and J segments, immunoSEQ multiplex PCR amplified the TCR beta CDR3 regions. A synthetic immune receptor repertoire was used to minimize amplification bias, and any remaining bias was removed computationally after sequencing. In the source study's methods: Custom Python scripts were used to quantify repertoire diversity as the Shannon entropy index. Unsorted, CD4+ and CD8+ repertoires were analyzed separately, except for combined analyses in which CD4+ and CD8+ sequences were merged in silico. A clone counted as expanded when the clone's frequency after treatment rose at least 2-fold relative to C1D1, and clones undetected at baseline were given a pseudocount of 0.5. Singleton clones were defined as clones with 0 or 1 copy at C1D1, and non-singleton clones were defined as clones with 2 or more copies. Clones expanded in unsorted samples were labelled as CD4+, CD8+ or unknown by matching protein sequences in sorted samples from the same patient. Wilcoxon tests on paired samples were used to test diversity changes from C1D1 to C4D1. TCRdb re-hosts the immuneACCESS table, in-frame sequences only. Its copies lack some clones; in the studies checked, an unresolved V gene accounts for under half of them, and the cause for the rest is not known. The V and J calls and the clone size are those of that table, but D and trimming were determined from the DNA. The sample table contains about 11,000 clones; only one count was recorded for about 75% of them. Of the sample, approximately 25% is held by the ten largest clones.

With respect to this clone: Its antigen remains unidentified. Qualities for individual bases were not recorded, and no much larger clone is one base off.

The time point label on this specimen signifies: cycle 1 day 1 (C1D1), immediately before nivolumab initiation. Every trial patient had relapsed after autologous stem cell transplantation, and cohorts A, B and C differed in prior brentuximab vedotin exposure. The trial cohort included 50 to 70 patients with relapsed/refractory classical Hodgkin lymphoma, and each patient had a best overall response of complete response, partial response or progressive disease. Single-agent nivolumab was administered to trial patients in the multi-cohort phase II CheckMate 205 trial. Best overall response was determined by an independent review committee according to the 2007 International Working Group response criteria. Trial PBMCs were collected immediately before nivolumab initiation (C1D1) and during therapy at cycle 2 day 1 and cycle 4 day 1. Peripheral blood was collected in 8 mL Vacutainer Cell Preparation Tubes, from which PBMCs were isolated by centrifugation and then cryopreserved.

The germline V gene (reference sequence) specifies MNHEY as CDR1 and SMNVEV as CDR2. Counted from cysteine to phenylalanine, this CDR3 has 13 amino acids. The kept DNA is CDR3 alone, 39 bases in frame from the first base. V loses 3 bases, J loses 1 base, and the germline ends lie 4 bases apart. Sequencing was performed on peripheral blood mononuclear cells (PBMCs), taken at baseline. This chain is built from TRBV27 and TRBJ1-5; there is no confident call for the D gene. The source is a human donor with classical Hodgkin lymphoma. CDR3 loop: CASSFRSNQPQHF. The DNA reads TGTGCCAGCAGTTTCCGGAGCAATCAGCCCCAGCATTTT.